Each of the 32 T cell receptor beta chains below was sequenced from the same sample in a study of blood T cell repertoires in COVID-19. TCRdb keeps only in-frame clones here, not all; method: immunoSEQ multiplex PCR. Here the sample spans over 150,000 clones, approximately 85% being singletons. The sample comprised PBMCs or T cells enriched from blood (not recorded which). Receptors originate from a man aged 40-49 years who had recovered from COVID-19.

The chain couples TRBV19 to TRBJ1-5; D is possibly TRBD1 (6 bases). The germline CDR1 and CDR2 sequences are LNHDA and SQIVND (reference sequence). V was cut by 6 bases and J by 3 bases, with 15 bases left in between. The CDR3 runs to 15 residues. The CDR3 DNA reads as TGTGCCAGTAGGCGGACAGCGACTAACAATCAGCCCCAGCATTTT. Residues: CASRRTATNNQPQHF.

This clone was seen a handful of times. The V call is TRBV20-1, the J call TRBJ1-2; no firm D call. Trimming removed 3 bases at V and 0 bases at J, with 17 bases between. Germline CDR1 is DFQATT and CDR2 is SNEGSKA (reference sequence). The CDR3 contains 16 residues. DNA for the CDR3: TGCAGTGCTAGTATACCCGGGGTCGTGGCTAACTATGGCTACACCTTC. It codes for CSASIPGVVANYGYTF.

The chain's CDR3 is CASTGVTGELFF. The DNA of the CDR3 is TGTGCCAGCACCGGGGTAACCGGGGAGCTGTTTTTT. The chain combines TRBV11-3 with TRBJ2-2; D is perhaps TRBD2 (5 bases). Trimming removed 7 bases at V and 5 bases at J, with 8 bases between. Germline CDR1 SGHNT, CDR2 YENEEA. CDR3 length: 12 residues.

The chain has TRBV3-1 (or the pseudogene TRBV3-2) and TRBJ2-1, with D perhaps matching TRBD1 (5 bases). CDR3 length equals 14 residues. Trimming cost V 7 bases and J 1 base, with 11 bases left between them. Looked up from germline, CDR1 is LGHDT and CDR2 is YNNKEL (reference sequence). Written as DNA, the CDR3 is TGTGCCAGCACCGCGGACATGTCCTACAATGAGCAGTTCTTC. Protein product: CASTADMSYNEQFF.

The CDR3 spells CASSVGTADSPLHF. CDR3 DNA sequence: TGTGCCAGCAGCGTAGGGACAGCAGATTCACCCCTCCACTTT. V is TRBV9 and J is TRBJ1-6; possibly TRBD1 for D (6 bases). The germline V gene encodes CDR1 SGDLS and CDR2 YYNGEE. Trimming cost V 0 bases and J 8 bases, with 9 bases left between them. The CDR3 has 14 amino acids.

CDR3: CAIQPGRNYEQYF. The CDR3 DNA reads TGTGCCATCCAGCCAGGGCGAAACTACGAGCAGTACTTC. This sequence joins TRBV7-9 and TRBJ2-7; weak D call: TRBD1 (5 bases). Deletions cut 10 bases from V and 3 bases from J, with 16 bases between. The V gene's germline CDR1 is SEHNR and CDR2 FQNEAQ (reference sequence). The length of the CDR3 is 13 residues.

This clone was observed a few times. The chain joins TRBV6-5 to TRBJ1-1; a weak D match, TRBD1 (6 bases). Trimming took off 7 bases at V and 6 bases at J, with 15 bases between the two ends. The CDR3 extends over 13 amino acids. CDR1 and CDR2 (germline): MNHEY, SVGAGI. The CDR3 region is CASNAAGQSEAFF. CDR3 nucleotides: TGTGCCAGCAACGCCGCTGGACAGTCTGAAGCTTTCTTT.

The rearrangement joins TRBV19 to TRBJ2-6; TRBD2 might be the D (5 bases). The germline V and J ends were trimmed by 2 bases and 2 bases, with 10 bases remaining between them. Germline CDR1 is LNHDA and CDR2 is SQIVND (reference sequence). This CDR3 has 16 residues. Here the CDR3 reads CASSITPGTGANVLTF. For the CDR3, the DNA is TGTGCCAGTAGTATAACCCCCGGGACTGGGGCCAACGTCCTGACTTTC.

The CDR3 reads CASSERGSTDTQYF. In nucleotides, the CDR3 is TGTGCCAGCAGTGAAAGAGGGAGCACAGATACGCAGTATTTT. The chain uses TRBV6-4 and TRBJ2-3; D perhaps matches TRBD2 (5 bases). The CDR3 consists of 14 residues. The ends were cut back, 3 bases at V and 0 bases at J, with 7 bases in the middle. Germline values: CDR1 MRHNA, CDR2 SNTAGT.

The J gene is TRBJ1-2, the V gene TRBV18; D uncertain. This CDR3 spans 14 amino acids. V was clipped by 3 bases and J by 8 bases, with 16 bases between them. Per germline, CDR1 KGHSH and CDR2 LQKENI. The CDR3 DNA reads as TGTGCCAGCTCACCGACCCGCGAGGTAGGCGGCTACACCTTC. This codes for CASSPTREVGGYTF.

This clone occurred a few times. The V call is TRBV27, the J call TRBJ2-7, with D perhaps matching TRBD2 (5 bases). Germline assignment: CDR1 MNHEY and CDR2 SMNVEV (reference sequence). V lost 8 bases to trimming and J lost 2 bases, with 13 bases between them. The CDR3 loop spans 13 amino acids. CDR3 protein: CASRPPGAYEQYF. The CDR3 nucleotides are TGTGCCAGCCGACCCCCCGGGGCCTACGAGCAGTACTTC.

The chain is built from TRBV27 and TRBJ2-7; TRBD1 matches at 7 bases. V dropped 4 bases and J dropped 2; count of bases not matched to a gene: 8. CDR3 size: 15 residues. Looked up from germline, CDR1 is MNHEY and CDR2 is SMNVEV (reference sequence). The CDR3 bases are TGTGCCAGCAGTTCGCAGACAGGGTCCACCTACGAGCAGTACTTC. Protein product: CASSSQTGSTYEQYF.

This clone showed up just a few times. This rearrangement joins TRBV7-3 to TRBJ1-2; 10 positions agree with TRBD1. With 5 bases clipped from V and 4 bases from J, the junction kept 1 base outside the gene matches. The CDR3 runs 13 residues. The germline gives CDR1 SGHTA, CDR2 FQGTGA. CDR3 region: CASSRDRGYGYTF. CDR3 sequence (DNA): TGTGCCAGCAGCCGGGACAGGGGCTATGGCTACACCTTC.

The chain employs TRBV7-9 and TRBJ2-1; D gene uncertain. The CDR3 length is 16 residues. The V gene lost 0 bases and the J gene lost 0 bases, with 9 bases spanning the gap. Germline V CDR1 and CDR2: SEHNR, FQNEAQ (reference sequence). This CDR3 is CASSLASVFSYNEQFF. The CDR3 DNA is TGTGCCAGCAGCTTAGCTTCCGTTTTCTCCTACAATGAGCAGTTCTTC. The whole variable domain, remainder taken from reference TRBV7-9 and TRBJ2-1, is DTGVSQNPRHKITKRGQNVTFRCDPISEHNRLYWYRQTLGQGPEFLTYFQNEAQLEKSRLLSDRFSAERPKGSFSTLEIQRTEQGDSAMYLCASSLASVFSYNEQFFGPGTRLTVL.

The chain recombines TRBV18 with TRBJ1-4; a possible D gene is TRBD1 (5 bases). Germline lookup yields CDR1 KGHSH and CDR2 LQKENI. Trimming removed 8 bases at V and 3 bases at J, with 10 bases between. There are 13 residues in the CDR3. CDR3 DNA sequence: TGTGCCAGCAAAGGACAACCTAATGAAAAACTGTTTTTT. Translation gives CASKGQPNEKLFF.

The chain combines TRBV5-1 with TRBJ2-7; 7 bases match TRBD1. V gave up 4 bases and J gave up 5 bases; unmatched junction bases: 9. The CDR3 consists of 14 residues. Per the germline V gene, CDR1 is SGHRS and CDR2 is YFSETQ. DNA for the CDR3: TGCGCCAGCAGCCCTATGACAGGGAACGACGAGCAGTACTTC. Its translation is CASSPMTGNDEQYF.

The chain joins TRBV3-1 (or the pseudogene TRBV3-2) to TRBJ2-7; 7 nucleotides match TRBD1. The CDR3 has 14 residues. Germline V gene sequence: CDR1 LGHDT, CDR2 YNNKEL (reference sequence). V lost 1 base and J lost 4; bases outside the gene matches: 4. In nucleotides, the CDR3 is TGTGCCAGCAGCCAAGCTCGGGACAGTTACGAGCAGTACTTC. It is translated as CASSQARDSYEQYF.

The DNA for the CDR3 is TGTGCCAGCAGCCTAGCAAGAGCGGGGGGGGCAGATACGCAGTATTTT. Amino acid sequence: CASSLARAGGADTQYF. The V and J genes are TRBV14 and TRBJ2-3; 10 bases agree with TRBD2. The V and J ends lost 4 bases and 4 bases, in that order; junction bases with no gene match: 8. There are 16 residues in the CDR3. Germline assignment: CDR1 SGHDN and CDR2 FVKESK.

J is TRBJ1-6 and V is TRBV12-5; D is ambiguous. Trimming removed 7 bases from V and 7 bases from J, with 11 bases in between. This CDR3 comprises 13 residues. Germline assignment: CDR1 LGHNT and CDR2 FRNRAP. The CDR3 region is CASAPGSNSPLHF. In nucleotides, the CDR3 is TGTGCTAGTGCCCCCGGGTCCAATTCACCCCTCCACTTT. Based on the CDR3 plus reference TRBV12-5 and TRBJ1-6, the full variable domain is DARVTQTPRHKVTEMGQEVTMRCQPILGHNTVFWYRQTMMQGLELLAYFRNRAPLDDSGMPKDRFSAEMPDATLATLKIQPSEPRDSAVYFCASAPGSNSPLHFGNGTRLTVT.

The rearrangement joins TRBV6-6 to TRBJ1-6; a possible D gene is TRBD1 (5 bases). Germline V gene data show CDR1 as MNHNY and CDR2 as SVGAGI (reference sequence). The V end was cut by 0 bases, the J end by 10 bases, with 13 bases between. This CDR3 spans 15 amino acids. This CDR3 is CASSYSDLKGSPLHF. The CDR3 DNA is TGTGCCAGCAGTTACTCGGACCTTAAGGGGTCACCCCTCCACTTT.

The V and J genes are TRBV5-1 and TRBJ2-2, with a weak D call TRBD1 (6 bases). Trimming took off 4 bases at V and 4 bases at J, with 14 bases between the two ends. This CDR3 has 15 residues. Germline V gene data show CDR1 as SGHRS and CDR2 as YFSETQ. The CDR3 DNA follows: TGCGCCAGCAGCCAGGGGCAGGGCCCCACCGGGGAGCTGTTTTTT. Its protein product is CASSQGQGPTGELFF.

V usage is TRBV29-1 and J usage is TRBJ1-5; D call uncertain. Trimming took 5 bases from V and 6 from J, leaving 20 bases between them. This CDR3 is 15 amino acids long. Looked up from germline, CDR1 is SQVTM and CDR2 is ANQGSEA. The CDR3 here is CSVIGPRQEPQPQHF. Here the CDR3 DNA reads TGCAGCGTTATCGGCCCGAGGCAAGAGCCTCAGCCCCAGCATTTT.

CDR3 amino acids: CASGRQVDNEQFF. For the CDR3, the DNA is TGTGCCAGCGGACGACAGGTCGACAATGAGCAGTTCTTC. J is TRBJ2-1 and V is TRBV11-1; perhaps TRBD1 as D (6 bases). Germline CDR1 reads SGHAT; CDR2 reads FQDESV (reference sequence). This CDR3 has 13 amino acids. The germline V and J ends were trimmed by 8 bases and 5 bases, with 13 bases remaining between them.

CDR3 nucleotides: TGTGCCAGCAGCGTAGGGGAGAGGGCGAGGGAAAAACTGTTTTTT. Amino acids: CASSVGERAREKLFF. The chain has TRBV9 and TRBJ1-4; no reliable D call. V gave up 0 bases and J gave up 8 bases, with 14 bases separating them. This CDR3 comprises 15 residues. CDR1 and CDR2 from the germline V gene are SGDLS and YYNGEE.

The J gene is TRBJ2-7, the V gene TRBV19, with a weak D call TRBD1 (5 bases). V was pared by 6 bases and J by 2 bases, with 17 bases between. This CDR3 has 15 amino acids. In germline, CDR1 is LNHDA, CDR2 SQIVND (reference sequence). The CDR3 here is CASSHWQGAAYEQYF. The CDR3 region has the DNA TGTGCCAGTAGCCACTGGCAGGGTGCAGCCTACGAGCAGTACTTC.

Written as DNA, the CDR3 is TGTGCCAGCAGCTTACAGGTCCAAGAGACCCAGTACTTC. It translates to CASSLQVQETQYF. The chain employs TRBV11-2 and TRBJ2-5; D ambiguous. This CDR3 comprises 13 residues. Germline V gives CDR1 SGHAT, CDR2 FQNNGV. Trimming left V 2 bases short and J 1 base short, with 5 bases between.

This clone showed up just once. The chain recombines TRBV7-2 with TRBJ1-1; 9 bases fit TRBD1. Germline CDR1 reads SGHTA; CDR2 reads FQGNSA. Trimming removed 0 bases from V and 11 bases from J; junction bases left unmatched: 4. The CDR3 loop spans 13 amino acids. The CDR3 nucleotides read TGTGCCAGCAGCTTAGCGCGGGACAGGGTGGCTTTCTTT. Its translation: CASSLARDRVAFF.

This chain links TRBV11-2 with TRBJ1-4; D not resolved. V was shortened by 0 bases and J by 14 bases, with 13 bases between the two germline ends. CDR3 size: 13 residues. CDR1 SGHAT and CDR2 FQNNGV come from the germline V gene. CDR3 region: CASSLDRNRPLFF. CDR3 DNA sequence: TGTGCCAGCAGCTTAGATCGAAACAGACCCCTGTTTTTT.

V and J are TRBV6-5 and TRBJ1-2; D possibly corresponds to TRBD1 (5 bases). Germline V gene sequence: CDR1 MNHEY, CDR2 SVGAGI. Trimming removed 6 bases from V and 8 bases from J, with 16 bases in between. This CDR3 has 13 amino acids. CDR3 nucleotides: TGTGCCAGCAGGCTTAAGTCGGGGGAGGGCTACACCTTC. Translating gives CASRLKSGEGYTF.

There are a few counts of this clone. The V gene is TRBV6-6, the J gene TRBJ1-2, with TRBD1 matching over 9 bases. Germline-derived CDR1 and CDR2 are MNHNY and SVGAGI (reference sequence). J gave up 3 bases and V 6 bases, and 23 bases lay outside the gene matches. CDR3 length equals 20 residues. Written as DNA, the CDR3 is TGTGCCAGCAGCTCCAAAGCCAATTGGTATGGACAGGGGAGGGACTATGGCTACACCTTC. It specifies CASSSKANWYGQGRDYGYTF.

J is TRBJ1-5 and V is TRBV9, with D possibly TRBD1 on 6 matching bases. V gave up 3 bases and J gave up 1 base, with 8 bases separating them. The V gene's germline CDR1 is SGDLS and CDR2 YYNGEE. The CDR3 is 14 residues long. The CDR3 DNA reads TGTGCCAGCAGCGCCGGGACAAGCAATCAGCCCCAGCATTTT. Protein sequence: CASSAGTSNQPQHF. Based on the CDR3 plus reference TRBV9 and TRBJ1-5, the full variable domain is DSGVTQTPKHLITATGQRVTLRCSPRSGDLSVYWYQQSLDQGLQFLIQYYNGEERAKGNILERFSAQQFPDLHSELNLSSLELGDSALYFCASSAGTSNQPQHFGDGTRLSIL.

The chain has TRBV11-3 and TRBJ1-6; D is unresolved. V gave up 6 bases and J gave up 6 bases, with 12 bases separating them. Germline V gives CDR1 SGHNT, CDR2 YENEEA. The CDR3 loop spans 14 amino acids. The CDR3 spells CASSPTEGNSPLHF. The CDR3 nucleotides are TGTGCCAGCAGTCCTACCGAGGGTAATTCACCCCTCCACTTT.